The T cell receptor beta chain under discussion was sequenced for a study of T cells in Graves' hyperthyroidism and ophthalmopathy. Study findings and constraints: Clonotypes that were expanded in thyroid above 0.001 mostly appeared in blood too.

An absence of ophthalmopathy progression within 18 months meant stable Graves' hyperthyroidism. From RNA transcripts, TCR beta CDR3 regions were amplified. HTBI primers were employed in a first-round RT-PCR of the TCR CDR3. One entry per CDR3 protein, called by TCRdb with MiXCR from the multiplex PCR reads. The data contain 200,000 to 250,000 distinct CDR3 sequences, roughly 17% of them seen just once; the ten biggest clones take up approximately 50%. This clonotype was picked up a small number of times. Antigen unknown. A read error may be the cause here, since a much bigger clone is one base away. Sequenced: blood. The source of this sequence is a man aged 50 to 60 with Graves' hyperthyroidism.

Here the CDR3 reads CASGLGQGAGTDTQYF. The CDR3 coding sequence is TGTGCCAGCGGCTTGGGACAGGGGGCAGGCACAGATACGCAGTATTTT. This chain connects TRBV7-2 to TRBJ2-3, with 12 bases matching TRBD1. The CDR3 extends over 16 amino acids. Germline CDR1 reads SGHTA; CDR2 reads FQGNSA.